The clone carrying this TCR beta chain was seen only a few times. As diagnostic evidence, clinical symptoms, serum thyroxine, TRAb, thyroid ultrasound and orbital computed tomography were relied upon. Transcripts of RNA were the source for amplifying TCR beta CDR3 regions. Scientists carried out first-round RT-PCR using HTBI primers and then a second-round multiplex PCR. TCRdb reprocessed the multiplex PCR reads with MiXCR, giving one entry per CDR3 protein. Among some 1.1 million distinct CDR3 sequences listed, approximately 35% were seen once. The data stem from a study of Graves' ophthalmopathy and Graves' hyperthyroidism. Germline assignment: CDR1 SQVTM and CDR2 ANQGSEA. The CDR3 is 15 amino acids. Trimming removed 7 bases at V and 0 bases at J, with 18 bases between.

The rearrangement uses TRBV29-1 and TRBJ1-1, with D possibly being TRBD1 (6 bases). The material sequenced was peripheral blood or thyroid tissue (not recorded which). This receptor was taken from an adult man with Graves' hyperthyroidism. CDR3 sequence reads: CSAQRTTGMNTEAFF. The CDR3 nucleotides read TGCAGCGCCCAACGGACGACAGGTATGAACACTGAAGCTTTCTTT.